This T cell receptor (beta chain) was profiled in a study of blood T cell repertoires in COVID-19. Clones were read by immunoSEQ multiplex PCR, and TCRdb kept only the in-frame ones, dropping some. The sample has approximately 93,000 clones, around 86% seen once. The sample holds one count of this clone. The germline gives CDR1 MDHEN, CDR2 SYDVKM. V was pared by 3 bases and J by 5 bases, with 10 bases between. CDR3 length equals 13 residues. The specimen was peripheral blood. The source of this sequence is a human donor in a cohort sampled during active COVID-19. The J gene is TRBJ1-1, the V gene TRBV28; D gene uncertain. CDR3: CASSFSGRTEAFF. CDR3 sequence (DNA): TGTGCCAGCAGTTTTTCGGGGAGGACTGAAGCTTTCTTT.